Following are 26 T cell receptor beta chains from one sample sequenced in a study of blood T cell repertoires in COVID-19. Measured with immunoSEQ multiplex PCR; TCRdb has only the in-frame clones, and not every one. In the table there are 200,000 to 300,000 clones, approximately 88% of which are singletons. Sequenced material: PBMCs or T cells enriched from blood (not recorded which). The source is a middle-aged woman with acute COVID-19.

This clone was counted only a few times. The J gene is TRBJ2-7, the V gene TRBV9; perhaps TRBD2 as D (5 bases). Deletions cut 0 bases from V and 0 bases from J, with 13 bases between. The CDR3 covers 16 residues. CDR1 and CDR2 (germline): SGDLS, YYNGEE. CDR3 DNA: TGTGCCAGCAGCGTAGCCGGGGATGAATTCTCCTACGAGCAGTACTTC. Translation gives CASSVAGDEFSYEQYF.

The chain links TRBV21-1 to TRBJ2-2; the table's D call TRBD2 went unverified against the DNA. TRBV21-1 constitutes a pseudogene. The CDR3 extends over 14 amino acids. Written as DNA, the CDR3 is TGTGCCAGCAGCAAACGTCTCCCCACCGGGGAGCTGTTTTTT. As protein: CASSKRLPTGELFF.

The V and J genes are TRBV7-2 and TRBJ2-1, with 12 bases fitting TRBD2. V shed 4 bases, J shed 7 bases, and the junction held 8 bases outside the gene matches. Germline lookup yields CDR1 SGHTA and CDR2 FQGNSA. This CDR3 contains 16 residues. CDR3 sequence (DNA): TGTGCCAGCAGCTCGACTAGCGGGAGTTACGTAAATGAGCAGTTCTTC. Protein: CASSSTSGSYVNEQFF.

The genes are TRBV23-1 and TRBJ1-6, with D possibly being TRBD1 (5 bases). TRBV23-1 is recorded as an ORF, its role being uncertain. V was pared by 3 bases and J by 6 bases, with 18 bases between. The CDR3 sequence is 17 residues long. For the CDR3, the DNA is TGCGCCAGCAGTCAGTCACGCGGAGGGGCTGGTAATTCACCCCTCCACTTT. This sequence encodes CASSQSRGGAGNSPLHF.

V usage is TRBV4-2 and J usage is TRBJ2-7, with a weak D call TRBD2 (7 bases). Trimming shortened V by 0 bases and J by 4 bases, and 19 bases separated the two germline ends. Germline V lookup: CDR1 LGHNA, CDR2 YNFKEQ. This CDR3 has 17 residues. The chain's CDR3 is CASSQDPPGGNFYEQYF. The CDR3 nucleotides read TGTGCCAGCAGCCAAGATCCGCCGGGGGGCAATTTTTACGAGCAGTACTTC.

V usage is TRBV25-1 and J usage is TRBJ1-2, with 8 bases matching TRBD1. Germline CDR1 and CDR2: MGHDK and SYGVNS. The V and J ends lost 0 bases and 6 bases, in that order; junction bases with no gene match: 6. This CDR3 is built from 15 residues. The CDR3 region is CASSEYGQGADGYTF. The CDR3 region has the DNA TGTGCCAGCAGTGAATATGGGCAGGGGGCGGATGGCTACACCTTC.

V and J are TRBV12-3 or TRBV12-4 and TRBJ1-1; the D gene is possibly TRBD1 (6 bases). With 3 bases removed from V and 10 bases from J, the gap between germline ends came to 15 bases. CDR3 length: 13 residues. CDR3 amino acids: CASSFSVRGIAFF. In DNA form, the CDR3 reads TGTGCCAGCAGTTTTAGTGTAAGGGGGATAGCTTTCTTT.

The chain recombines TRBV11-2 with TRBJ2-2, with D possibly matching TRBD2 (6 bases). Trimming removed 0 bases from V and 4 bases from J, with 12 bases in between. Germline loops: CDR1 SGHAT, CDR2 FQNNGV. The CDR3 extends over 16 amino acids. CDR3 loop: CASSLEAVGGTGELFF. The CDR3 bases are TGTGCCAGCAGCTTAGAGGCGGTCGGGGGCACCGGGGAGCTGTTTTTT.

The rearrangement links TRBV19 to TRBJ2-3; TRBD2 matches at 12 bases. Germline values: CDR1 LNHDA, CDR2 SQIVND (reference sequence). CDR3 length: 14 residues. V gave up 9 bases and J gave up 1 base; unmatched junction bases: 2. CDR3 sequence (DNA): TGTGCCAGCCGACTAGCGGGAGGCACAGATACGCAGTATTTT. Encoded protein: CASRLAGGTDTQYF.

This chain joins TRBV6-5 and TRBJ2-1, with D perhaps matching TRBD2 (5 bases). V was shortened by 2 bases and J by 3 bases, with 11 bases between the two germline ends. The CDR3 is made up of 15 amino acids. Germline lookup yields CDR1 MNHEY and CDR2 SVGAGI. CDR3 region: CASSYGGGGYNEQFF. The DNA of the CDR3 is TGTGCCAGCAGTTACGGTGGCGGAGGCTACAATGAGCAGTTCTTC.

The chain couples TRBV2 to TRBJ2-1, with D uncertain. Trimming stripped 6 bases from V and 7 bases from J, with 10 bases between. Germline assignment: CDR1 SNHLY and CDR2 FYNNEI. This CDR3 contains 12 residues. The CDR3 coding sequence is TGTGCCAGCAGACCCGACTTAAATGAGCAGTTCTTC. This translates into CASRPDLNEQFF.

V gene TRBV4-1 combines with J gene TRBJ1-2, with D possibly matching TRBD1 (5 bases). This CDR3 has 15 residues. Trimming shortened V by 5 bases and J by 5 bases, and 18 bases separated the two germline ends. Germline CDR1 is MGHRA and CDR2 is YSYEKL. The chain's CDR3 is CASSSLSGGYYGYTF. Here the CDR3 DNA reads TGCGCCAGCAGCTCTCTATCGGGGGGGTATTATGGCTACACCTTC.

The chain joins TRBV7-2 to TRBJ2-7, with 8 bases fitting TRBD1. The CDR3 runs 14 residues. Per germline, CDR1 SGHTA and CDR2 FQGNSA. V lost 6 bases to trimming and J lost 4 bases; unmatched junction nucleotides: 8. The CDR3 protein is CASSLDRGFYEQYF. The CDR3, as DNA: TGTGCCAGCAGTCTTGACAGGGGTTTTTACGAGCAGTACTTC. Filled out from reference TRBV7-2 and TRBJ2-7, the complete variable domain reads GAGVSQSPSNKVTEKGKDVELRCDPISGHTALYWYRQSLGQGLEFLIYFQGNSAPDKSGLPSDRFSAERTGGSVSTLTIQRTQQEDSAVYLCASSLDRGFYEQYFGPGTRLTVT.

The chain uses TRBV29-1 and TRBJ1-2, with D uncertain. V lost 3 bases and J lost 8, with 13 bases in between. The CDR3 has 12 amino acids. Looked up from germline, CDR1 is SQVTM and CDR2 is ANQGSEA. The CDR3 DNA sequence: TGCAGCGTTGATTCGGGATTCGGAGGCTACACCTTC. Its protein product is CSVDSGFGGYTF.

This chain connects TRBV2 to TRBJ2-1, with 11 nucleotides matching TRBD1. There are 14 residues in the CDR3. Trimming took 6 bases from V and 8 from J; bases not matched to a gene: 6. Germline V gene data show CDR1 as SNHLY and CDR2 as FYNNEI. This CDR3 reads CASRGDRGDHEQFF. The CDR3 nucleotides are TGTGCCAGCAGGGGGGACAGGGGGGATCATGAGCAGTTCTTC.

J is TRBJ1-1 and V is TRBV19, with D maybe TRBD1 (5 bases). CDR1 LNHDA and CDR2 SQIVND come from the germline V gene (reference sequence). V shed 3 bases and J shed 6 bases, with 14 bases lying between them. CDR3 length equals 14 residues. The CDR3 nucleotides are TGTGCCAGTAGTATTGGCAGGGAATCGGCTGAAGCTTTCTTT. Protein: CASSIGRESAEAFF.

The CDR3 DNA reads as TGTGCCAGCAGCCCCATGCGGGCGGGGGATACGCAGTATTTT. This codes for CASSPMRAGDTQYF. The chain recombines TRBV14 with TRBJ2-3, with D possibly TRBD2 on 6 matching bases. Trimming pared 4 bases from V and 6 bases from J, leaving 14 bases between. This CDR3 spans 14 amino acids. Looked up from germline, CDR1 is SGHDN and CDR2 is FVKESK.

The chain links TRBV13 to TRBJ1-6; D not certain. The germline gives CDR1 PRHDT, CDR2 FYEKMQ (reference sequence). The CDR3 is made up of 16 amino acids. Trimming stripped 4 bases from V and 0 bases from J, with 10 bases between. This CDR3 is CASSSLGSSYNSPLHF. The CDR3 DNA follows: TGTGCCAGCAGCTCGTTGGGGAGCTCCTATAATTCACCCCTCCACTTT. Full variable domain (outside the CDR3, taken from reference TRBV13 and TRBJ1-6): AAGVIQSPRHLIKEKRETATLKCYPIPRHDTVYWYQQGPGQDPQFLISFYEKMQSDKGSIPDRFSAQQFSDYHSELNMSSLELGDSALYFCASSSLGSSYNSPLHFGNGTRLTVT.

This clone was counted between two and nine times. Other DNA sequences in the sample encode the same CDR3. This sequence joins TRBV4-1 and TRBJ1-5; D is undetermined. Germline V gene data show CDR1 as MGHRA and CDR2 as YSYEKL. This CDR3 spans 15 amino acids. The germline V and J ends were trimmed by 6 bases and 2 bases, with 14 bases remaining between them. The CDR3 sequence is CASSRGGLGNQPQHF. CDR3 DNA sequence: TGCGCCAGCAGTCGCGGCGGGTTGGGCAATCAGCCCCAGCATTTT.

This clone was observed a single time. The chain couples TRBV4-2 to TRBJ1-5, with a weak D call TRBD1 (5 bases). The CDR3 spans 15 residues. The V end was cut by 1 base, the J end by 6 bases, with 13 bases between. CDR1 is LGHNA and CDR2 is YNFKEQ in the germline V gene. The CDR3 DNA reads TGTGCCAGCAGCCAAGTCGGGGGGATGGGTCAGCCCCAGCATTTT. It translates to CASSQVGGMGQPQHF.

The chain is built from TRBV6-2 or TRBV6-3 and TRBJ2-2, with TRBD1 as a possible D gene (5 bases). Germline V gives CDR1 MNHEY, CDR2 SVGEGT. This CDR3 comprises 15 residues. V shed 6 bases and J shed 4 bases, with 15 bases lying between them. The CDR3 sequence: CASRPLGRSTGELFF. The CDR3 nucleotides are TGTGCCAGCAGACCTTTGGGGCGGAGCACCGGGGAGCTGTTTTTT.

This clone was observed a handful of times. The chain combines TRBV11-3 with TRBJ2-1, with 9 bases matching TRBD1. Trimming took 5 bases from V and 8 from J; bases not matched to a gene: 10. The CDR3 sequence is 15 residues long. Germline CDR1 SGHNT, CDR2 YENEEA. CDR3 coding DNA: TGTGCCAGCAGCGGTAGCCGGGACAGGGTGGATGAGCAGTTCTTC. It specifies CASSGSRDRVDEQFF.

The CDR3 here is CASSLRMGPGNTIYF. For the CDR3, the DNA is TGCGCCAGCAGCCTGCGCATGGGCCCTGGAAACACCATATATTTT. The J gene is TRBJ1-3, the V gene TRBV4-1; D gene unclear. Per germline, CDR1 MGHRA and CDR2 YSYEKL. This CDR3 has 15 amino acids. V was shortened by 4 bases and J by 2 bases, with 12 bases between the two germline ends.

The V and J genes are TRBV5-4 and TRBJ2-2; 11 bases agree with TRBD2. The V gene end was trimmed by 2 bases and the J gene end by 0 bases; junction bases not matched to a gene: 6. CDR3 length: 18 residues. Germline V gene lookup returns CDR1 SGHNT and CDR2 YYREEE (reference sequence). The CDR3, as DNA: TGTGCCAGCAGCTTCGGACTAGCGGGTATCGCGAACACCGGGGAGCTGTTTTTT. Residues: CASSFGLAGIANTGELFF.

The chain joins TRBV3-1 (or the pseudogene TRBV3-2) to TRBJ1-2; 8 bases are a match to TRBD1. The trim removed 8 bases at V and 4 bases at J, leaving 9 bases unmatched. Germline assignment: CDR1 LGHDT and CDR2 YNNKEL (reference sequence). This CDR3 spans 14 amino acids. The CDR3 DNA is TGTGCCAGCCTAACCCAGGGGGCTACCTATGGCTACACCTTC. It translates to CASLTQGATYGYTF.

There are a few counts of this clone. The chain couples TRBV7-2 to TRBJ2-3, with 10 bases aligning to TRBD2. CDR3 length: 16 residues. Germline values: CDR1 SGHTA, CDR2 FQGNSA. V dropped 5 bases and J dropped 4; count of bases not matched to a gene: 9. The CDR3 DNA follows: TGTGCCAGCAGCATCCTCGCCCTAGCGGGAGCAGATACGCAGTATTTT. Protein sequence: CASSILALAGADTQYF.